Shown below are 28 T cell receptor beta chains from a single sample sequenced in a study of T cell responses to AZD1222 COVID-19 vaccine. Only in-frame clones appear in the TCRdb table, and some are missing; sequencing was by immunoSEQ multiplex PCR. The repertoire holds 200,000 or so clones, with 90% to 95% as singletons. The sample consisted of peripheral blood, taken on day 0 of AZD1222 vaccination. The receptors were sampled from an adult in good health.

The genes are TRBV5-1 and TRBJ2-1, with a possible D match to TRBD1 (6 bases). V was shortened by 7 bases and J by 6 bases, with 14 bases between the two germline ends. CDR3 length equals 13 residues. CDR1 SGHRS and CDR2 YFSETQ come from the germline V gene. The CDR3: CASLMTGANEQFF. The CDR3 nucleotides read TGCGCCAGCCTAATGACAGGCGCCAATGAGCAGTTCTTC.

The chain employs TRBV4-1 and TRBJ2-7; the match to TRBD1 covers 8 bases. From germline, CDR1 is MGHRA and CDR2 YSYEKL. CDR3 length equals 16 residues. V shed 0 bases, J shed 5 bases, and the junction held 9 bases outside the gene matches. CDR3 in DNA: TGCGCCAGCAGCCAAGATCTTCAGGGGGCTGTGAACGAGCAGTACTTC. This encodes CASSQDLQGAVNEQYF.

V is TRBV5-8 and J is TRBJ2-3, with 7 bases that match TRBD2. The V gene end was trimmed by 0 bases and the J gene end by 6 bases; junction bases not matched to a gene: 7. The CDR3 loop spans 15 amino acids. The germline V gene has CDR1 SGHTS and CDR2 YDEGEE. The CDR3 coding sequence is TGTGCCAGCAGCTTGGGGACTAGGGGTCATGATACGCAGTATTTT. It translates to CASSLGTRGHDTQYF.

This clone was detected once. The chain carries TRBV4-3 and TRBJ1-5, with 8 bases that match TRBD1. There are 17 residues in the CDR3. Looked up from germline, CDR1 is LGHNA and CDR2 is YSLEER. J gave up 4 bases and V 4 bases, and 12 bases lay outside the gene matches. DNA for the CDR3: TGCGCCAGCAGCCCCACCCTCGGACAGGGCGGGAATCAGCCCCAGCATTTT. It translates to CASSPTLGQGGNQPQHF.

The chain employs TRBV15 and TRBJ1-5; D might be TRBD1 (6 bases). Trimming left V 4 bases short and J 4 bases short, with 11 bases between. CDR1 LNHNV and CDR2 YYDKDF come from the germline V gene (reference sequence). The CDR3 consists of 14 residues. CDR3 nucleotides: TGTGCCACCAGCATTGGGGGGGCTAATCAGCCCCAGCATTTT. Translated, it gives CATSIGGANQPQHF.

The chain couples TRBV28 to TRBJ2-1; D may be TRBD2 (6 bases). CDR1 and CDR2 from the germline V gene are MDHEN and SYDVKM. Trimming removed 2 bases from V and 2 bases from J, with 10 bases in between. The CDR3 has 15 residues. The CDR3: CASSLGGGTYNEQFF. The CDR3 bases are TGTGCCAGCAGTTTAGGGGGAGGCACCTACAATGAGCAGTTCTTC.

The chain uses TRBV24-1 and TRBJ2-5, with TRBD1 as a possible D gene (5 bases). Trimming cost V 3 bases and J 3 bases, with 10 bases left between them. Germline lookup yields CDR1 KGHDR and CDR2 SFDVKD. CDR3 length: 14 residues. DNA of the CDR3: TGTGCCACCAGTGATAGGGGCACCAAAGAGACCCAGTACTTC. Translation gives CATSDRGTKETQYF.

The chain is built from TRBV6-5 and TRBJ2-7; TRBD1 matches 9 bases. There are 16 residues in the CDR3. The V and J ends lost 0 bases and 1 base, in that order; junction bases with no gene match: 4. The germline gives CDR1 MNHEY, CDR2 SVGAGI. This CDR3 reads CASSYSPGQGSYEQYF. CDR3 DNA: TGTGCCAGCAGTTACTCACCGGGACAGGGATCCTACGAGCAGTACTTC.

This CDR3 is CASSWPGQGAGETQYF. The DNA of the CDR3 is TGTGCCAGCAGTTGGCCGGGACAGGGGGCAGGAGAGACCCAGTACTTC. This chain links TRBV7-6 with TRBJ2-5; TRBD1 matches 12 bases. The germline gives CDR1 SGHVS, CDR2 FNYEAQ. The CDR3 has 16 residues. With V trimmed by 6 bases and J by 4 bases, 9 bases remained unmatched. The full variable domain, in which reference TRBV7-6 and TRBJ2-5 provide the parts outside the CDR3, is GAGVSQSPRYKVTKRGQDVALRCDPISGHVSLYWYRQALGQGPEFLTYFNYEAQQDKSGLPNDRFSAERPEGSISTLTIQRTEQRDSAMYRCASSWPGQGAGETQYFGPGTRLLVL.

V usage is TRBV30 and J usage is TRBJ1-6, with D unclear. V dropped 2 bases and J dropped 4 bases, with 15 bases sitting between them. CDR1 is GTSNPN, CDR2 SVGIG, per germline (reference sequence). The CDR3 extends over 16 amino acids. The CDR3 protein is CAWSPRTFGYNSPLHF. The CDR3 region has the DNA TGTGCCTGGAGTCCCCGGACGTTTGGATATAATTCACCCCTCCACTTT.

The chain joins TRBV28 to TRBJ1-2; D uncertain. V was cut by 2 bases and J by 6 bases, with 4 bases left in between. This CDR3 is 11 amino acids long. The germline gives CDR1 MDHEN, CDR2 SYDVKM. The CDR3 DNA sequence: TGTGCCAGCAGTTTACTGAATGGCTACACCTTC. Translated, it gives CASSLLNGYTF.

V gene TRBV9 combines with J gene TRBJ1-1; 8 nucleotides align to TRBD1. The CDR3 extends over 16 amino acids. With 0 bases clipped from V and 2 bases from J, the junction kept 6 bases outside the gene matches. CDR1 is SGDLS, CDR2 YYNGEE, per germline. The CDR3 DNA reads TGTGCCAGCAGCGTAGGGCCGACAGGGGTCAACACTGAAGCTTTCTTT. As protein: CASSVGPTGVNTEAFF.

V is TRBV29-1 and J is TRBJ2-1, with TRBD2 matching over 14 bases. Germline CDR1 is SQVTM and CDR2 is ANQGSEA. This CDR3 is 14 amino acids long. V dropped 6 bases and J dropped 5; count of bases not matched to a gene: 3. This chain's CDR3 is CSVLGLAGDNEQFF. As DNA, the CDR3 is TGCAGCGTACTGGGACTAGCGGGAGACAATGAGCAGTTCTTC.

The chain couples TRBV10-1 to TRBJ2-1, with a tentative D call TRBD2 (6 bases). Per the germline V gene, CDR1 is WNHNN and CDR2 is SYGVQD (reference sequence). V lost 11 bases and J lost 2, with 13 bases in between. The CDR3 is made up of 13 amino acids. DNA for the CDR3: TGCGCCGAGCGGGCCGGTGCCTACAATGAGCAGTTCTTC. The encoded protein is CAERAGAYNEQFF.

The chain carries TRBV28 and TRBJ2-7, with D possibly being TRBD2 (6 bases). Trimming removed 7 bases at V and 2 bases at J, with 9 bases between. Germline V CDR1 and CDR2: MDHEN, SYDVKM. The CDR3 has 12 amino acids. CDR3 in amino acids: CASIGGTYEQYF. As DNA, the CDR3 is TGTGCCAGCATAGGCGGGACCTACGAGCAGTACTTC.

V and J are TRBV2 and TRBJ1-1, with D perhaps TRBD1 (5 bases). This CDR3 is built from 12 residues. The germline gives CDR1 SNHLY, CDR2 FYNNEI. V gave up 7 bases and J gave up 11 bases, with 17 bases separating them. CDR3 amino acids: CASTGTAREAFF. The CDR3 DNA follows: TGTGCCAGCACCGGGACCGCCAGGGAGGCTTTCTTT.

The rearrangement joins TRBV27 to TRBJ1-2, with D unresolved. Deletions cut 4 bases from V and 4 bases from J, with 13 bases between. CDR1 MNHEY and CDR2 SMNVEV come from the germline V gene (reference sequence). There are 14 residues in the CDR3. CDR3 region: CASSSSGYGYGYTF. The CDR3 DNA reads TGTGCCAGCAGTTCAAGCGGATATGGCTATGGCTACACCTTC.

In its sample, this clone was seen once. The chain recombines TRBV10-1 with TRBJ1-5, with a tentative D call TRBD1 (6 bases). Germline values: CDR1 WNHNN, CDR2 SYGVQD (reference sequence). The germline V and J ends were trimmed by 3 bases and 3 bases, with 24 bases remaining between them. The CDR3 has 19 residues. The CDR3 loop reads CASSELGGTRGGVNQPQHF. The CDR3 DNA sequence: TGCGCCAGCAGTGAATTAGGGGGAACCAGGGGAGGGGTCAATCAGCCCCAGCATTTT.

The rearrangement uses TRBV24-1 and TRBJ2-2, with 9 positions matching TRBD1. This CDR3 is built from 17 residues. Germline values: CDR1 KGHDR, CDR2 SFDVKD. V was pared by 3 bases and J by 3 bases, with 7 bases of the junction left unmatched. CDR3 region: CATSDVTGGRDTGELFF. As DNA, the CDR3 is TGTGCCACCAGTGATGTCACAGGGGGCAGGGACACCGGGGAGCTGTTTTTT.

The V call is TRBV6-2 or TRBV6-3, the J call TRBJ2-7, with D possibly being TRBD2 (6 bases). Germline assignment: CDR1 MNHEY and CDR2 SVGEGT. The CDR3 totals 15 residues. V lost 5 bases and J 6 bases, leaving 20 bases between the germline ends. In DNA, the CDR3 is TGTGCCAGCAGTCACGCCGGGACGGGAGTGAGCGAGCAGTACTTC. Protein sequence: CASSHAGTGVSEQYF.

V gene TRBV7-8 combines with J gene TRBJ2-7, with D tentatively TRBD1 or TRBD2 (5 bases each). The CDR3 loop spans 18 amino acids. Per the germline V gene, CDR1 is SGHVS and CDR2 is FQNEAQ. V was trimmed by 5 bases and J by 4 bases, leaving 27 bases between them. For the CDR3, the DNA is TGTGCCAGCAGCCAAAATATCTGGAGTACTAGGGGTTCGTACGAGCAGTACTTC. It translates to CASSQNIWSTRGSYEQYF. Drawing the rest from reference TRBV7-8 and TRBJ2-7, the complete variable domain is GAGVSQSPRYKVAKRGQDVALRCDPISGHVSLFWYQQALGQGPEFLTYFQNEAQLDKSGLPSDRFFAERPEGSVSTLKIQRTQQEDSAVYLCASSQNIWSTRGSYEQYFGPGTRLTVT.

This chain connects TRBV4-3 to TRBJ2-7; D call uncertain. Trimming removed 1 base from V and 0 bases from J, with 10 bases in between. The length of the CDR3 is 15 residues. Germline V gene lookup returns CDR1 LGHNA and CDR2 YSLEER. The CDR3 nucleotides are TGCGCCAGCAGCCAAGGGTGGCAAGGCTCCTACGAGCAGTACTTC. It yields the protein CASSQGWQGSYEQYF.

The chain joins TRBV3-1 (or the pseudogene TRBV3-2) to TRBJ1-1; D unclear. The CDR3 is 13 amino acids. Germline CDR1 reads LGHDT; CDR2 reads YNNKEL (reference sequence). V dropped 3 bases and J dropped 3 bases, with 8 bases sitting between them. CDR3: CASSQEGHTEAFF. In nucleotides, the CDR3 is TGTGCCAGCAGCCAGGAGGGCCACACTGAAGCTTTCTTT.

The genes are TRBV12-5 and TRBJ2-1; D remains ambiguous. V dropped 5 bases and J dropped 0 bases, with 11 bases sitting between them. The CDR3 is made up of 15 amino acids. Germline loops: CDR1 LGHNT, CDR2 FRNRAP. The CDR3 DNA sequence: TGTGCTAGTGGTCCCCCACACAGCTCCTACAATGAGCAGTTCTTC. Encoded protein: CASGPPHSSYNEQFF.

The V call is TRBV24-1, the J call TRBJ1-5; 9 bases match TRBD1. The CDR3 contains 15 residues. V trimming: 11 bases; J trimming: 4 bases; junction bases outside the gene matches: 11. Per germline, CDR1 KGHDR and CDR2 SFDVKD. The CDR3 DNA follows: TGTGCCAGAGGAAGGAACAGGGGGCTTAATCAGCCCCAGCATTTT. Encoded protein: CARGRNRGLNQPQHF.

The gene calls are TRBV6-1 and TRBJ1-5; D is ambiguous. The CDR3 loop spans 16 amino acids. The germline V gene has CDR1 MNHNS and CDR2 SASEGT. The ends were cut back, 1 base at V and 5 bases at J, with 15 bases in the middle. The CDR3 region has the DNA TGTGCCAGCAGTGAAGTTCGGGGAAAGTGGGATCAGCCCCAGCATTTT. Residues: CASSEVRGKWDQPQHF.

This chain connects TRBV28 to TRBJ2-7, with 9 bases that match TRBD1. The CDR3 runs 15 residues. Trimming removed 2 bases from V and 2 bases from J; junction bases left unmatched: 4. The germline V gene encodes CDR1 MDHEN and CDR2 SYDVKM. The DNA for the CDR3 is TGTGCCAGCAGTTTACCCGGGACAGGGCCCTACGAGCAGTACTTC. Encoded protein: CASSLPGTGPYEQYF.

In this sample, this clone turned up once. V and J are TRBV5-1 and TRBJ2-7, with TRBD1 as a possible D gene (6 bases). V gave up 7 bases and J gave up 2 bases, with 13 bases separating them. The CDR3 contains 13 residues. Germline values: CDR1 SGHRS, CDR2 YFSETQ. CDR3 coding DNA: TGCGCCAGCTCCCCAGGGGCTCCCTACGAGCAGTACTTC. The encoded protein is CASSPGAPYEQYF.